The sequence of this TCR beta chain was determined in a study of long-term antiretroviral therapy in people with HIV. Donors each had at least one pre-ART PBMC sample and at least two post-ART ones. Study-wide results and limits: Clones expanded before ART dominated the repertoire at all time points. Controls had broader CDR3 length ranges than HIV repertoires did. Despite increasing after ART, diversity remained lower than that of transplant donor controls.

Version v3.0 of the immunoSEQ assay ran at survey level. The method was immunoSEQ multiplex PCR; TCRdb's version includes in-frame clones alone and lacks a portion of them. The sample holds 20,000 to 30,000 clones, around 80% seen once. This clone was counted a few times. Its matching antigen is unknown. This TCR derives from a woman aged 40 to 50 with HIV. Sequenced here: unsorted PBMCs, sampled 1.2 years after starting antiretroviral therapy.

Here the CDR3 DNA reads TGTGCCAGCAGCCAAGATCGTCGGGGTCGTGGCGGGGAGCTGTTTTTT. It encodes CASSQDRRGRGGELFF. The genes are TRBV4-2 and TRBJ2-2, with a possible D match to TRBD2 (5 bases). The V end was cut by 0 bases, the J end by 7 bases, with 15 bases between. The CDR3 is 16 residues long. CDR1 and CDR2 (germline): LGHNA, YNFKEQ.